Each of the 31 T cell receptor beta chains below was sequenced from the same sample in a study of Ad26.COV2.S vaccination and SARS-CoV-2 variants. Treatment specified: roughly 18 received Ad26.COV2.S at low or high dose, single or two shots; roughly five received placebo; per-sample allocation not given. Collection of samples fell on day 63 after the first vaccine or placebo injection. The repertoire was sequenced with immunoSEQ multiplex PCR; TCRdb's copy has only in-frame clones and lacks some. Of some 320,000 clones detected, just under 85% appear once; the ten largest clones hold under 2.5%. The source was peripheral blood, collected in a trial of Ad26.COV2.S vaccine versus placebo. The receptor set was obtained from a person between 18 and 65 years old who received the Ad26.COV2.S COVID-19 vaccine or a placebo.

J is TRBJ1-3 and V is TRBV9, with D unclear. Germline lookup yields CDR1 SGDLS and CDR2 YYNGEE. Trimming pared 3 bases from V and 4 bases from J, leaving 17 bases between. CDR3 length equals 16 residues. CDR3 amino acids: CASSGESSRLGNTIYF. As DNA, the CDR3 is TGTGCCAGCAGCGGCGAGAGTTCCCGTCTCGGAAACACCATATATTTT.

The CDR3 bases are TGTGCCAGCAGCCGAAGCTCAGGGGGACACACAGATACGCAGTATTTT. Its translation is CASSRSSGGHTDTQYF. The chain uses TRBV3-1 (or the pseudogene TRBV3-2) and TRBJ2-3; 7 nucleotides align to TRBD1. The J segment lost 2 bases and the V segment lost 4 bases, leaving 9 bases of the junction unmatched. The CDR3 has 16 amino acids. Germline V CDR1 and CDR2: LGHDT, YNNKEL (reference sequence).

This CDR3 reads CASSFALQETQYF. For the CDR3, the DNA is TGTGCCAGCAGCTTCGCTCTCCAAGAGACCCAGTACTTC. The chain recombines TRBV13 with TRBJ2-5, with unresolved D. Germline V gene data show CDR1 as PRHDT and CDR2 as FYEKMQ (reference sequence). The V end was cut by 3 bases, the J end by 1 base, with 6 bases between. The CDR3 has 13 amino acids.

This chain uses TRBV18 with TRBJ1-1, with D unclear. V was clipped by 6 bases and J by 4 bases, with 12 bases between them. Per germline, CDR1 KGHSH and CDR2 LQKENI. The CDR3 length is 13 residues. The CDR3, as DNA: TGTGCCAGCTCCCCAAAGCGGGGCACTGAAGCTTTCTTT. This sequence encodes CASSPKRGTEAFF.

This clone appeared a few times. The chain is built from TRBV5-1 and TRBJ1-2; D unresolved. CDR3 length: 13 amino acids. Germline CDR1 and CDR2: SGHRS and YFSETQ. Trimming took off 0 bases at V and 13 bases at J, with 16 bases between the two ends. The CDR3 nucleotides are TGCGCCAGCAGCTTGGAGCTGGATGGTATAAGCACCTTC. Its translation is CASSLELDGISTF.

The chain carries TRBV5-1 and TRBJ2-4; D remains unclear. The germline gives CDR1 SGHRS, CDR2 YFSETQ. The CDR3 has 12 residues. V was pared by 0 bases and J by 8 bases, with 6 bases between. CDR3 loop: CASSLDQDIQYF. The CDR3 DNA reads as TGCGCCAGCAGCTTGGATCAAGACATTCAGTACTTC.

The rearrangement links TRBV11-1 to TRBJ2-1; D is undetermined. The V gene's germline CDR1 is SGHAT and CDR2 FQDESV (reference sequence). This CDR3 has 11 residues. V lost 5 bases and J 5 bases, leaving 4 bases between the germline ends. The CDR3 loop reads CASSQNNEQFF. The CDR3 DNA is TGTGCCAGCAGCCAAAACAATGAGCAGTTCTTC.

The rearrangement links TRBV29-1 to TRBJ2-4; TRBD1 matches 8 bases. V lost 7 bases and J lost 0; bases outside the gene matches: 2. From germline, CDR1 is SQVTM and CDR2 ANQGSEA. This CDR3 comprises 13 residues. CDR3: CSAGQGAKNIQYF. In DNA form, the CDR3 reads TGCAGCGCCGGACAGGGAGCCAAAAACATTCAGTACTTC.

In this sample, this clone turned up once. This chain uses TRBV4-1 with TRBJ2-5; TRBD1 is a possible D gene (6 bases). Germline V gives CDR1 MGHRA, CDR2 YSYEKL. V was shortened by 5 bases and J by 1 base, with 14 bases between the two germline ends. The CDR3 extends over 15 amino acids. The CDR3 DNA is TGCGCCAGCAGCTACCACAGGGATGGCCAAGAGACCCAGTACTTC. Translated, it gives CASSYHRDGQETQYF.

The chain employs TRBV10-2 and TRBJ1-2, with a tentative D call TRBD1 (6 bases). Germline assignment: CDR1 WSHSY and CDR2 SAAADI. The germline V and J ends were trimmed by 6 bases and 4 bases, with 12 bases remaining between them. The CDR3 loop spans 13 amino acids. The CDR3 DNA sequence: TGCGCCAGCAGGAATACAGGGCCCTATGGCTACACCTTC. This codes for CASRNTGPYGYTF.

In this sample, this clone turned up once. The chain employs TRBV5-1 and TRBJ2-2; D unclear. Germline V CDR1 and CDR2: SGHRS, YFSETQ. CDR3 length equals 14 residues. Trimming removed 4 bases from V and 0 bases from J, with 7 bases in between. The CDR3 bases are TGCGCCAGCAGCGCCAGAGCGAACACCGGGGAGCTGTTTTTT. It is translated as CASSARANTGELFF.

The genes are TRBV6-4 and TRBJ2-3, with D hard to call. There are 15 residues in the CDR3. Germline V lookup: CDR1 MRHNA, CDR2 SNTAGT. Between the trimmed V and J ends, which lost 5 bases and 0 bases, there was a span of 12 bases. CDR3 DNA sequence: TGTGCCAGCAGTTATTCCCCGGATAGCACAGATACGCAGTATTTT. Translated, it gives CASSYSPDSTDTQYF.

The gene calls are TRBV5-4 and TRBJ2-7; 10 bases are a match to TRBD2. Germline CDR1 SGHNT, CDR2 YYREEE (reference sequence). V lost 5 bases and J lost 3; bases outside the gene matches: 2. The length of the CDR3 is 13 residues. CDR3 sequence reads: CASSIAGGYEQYF. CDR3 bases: TGTGCCAGCAGTATAGCGGGGGGCTACGAGCAGTACTTC.

The CDR3 DNA reads as TGTGCCAGCAGCTCGGACCCTCAAGAGACCCAGTACTTC. It encodes CASSSDPQETQYF. The V and J genes are TRBV7-2 and TRBJ2-5; D unresolved. Germline V lookup: CDR1 SGHTA, CDR2 FQGNSA. The CDR3 covers 13 residues. Trimming took 4 bases from V and 2 from J, leaving 8 bases between them.

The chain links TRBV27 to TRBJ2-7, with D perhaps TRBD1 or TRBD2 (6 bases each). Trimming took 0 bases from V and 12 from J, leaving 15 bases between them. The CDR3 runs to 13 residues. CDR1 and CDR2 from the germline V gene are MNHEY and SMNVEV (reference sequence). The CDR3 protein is CASSLSSRGEGYF. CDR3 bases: TGTGCCAGCAGTTTATCTTCGAGGGGGGAAGGGTACTTC.

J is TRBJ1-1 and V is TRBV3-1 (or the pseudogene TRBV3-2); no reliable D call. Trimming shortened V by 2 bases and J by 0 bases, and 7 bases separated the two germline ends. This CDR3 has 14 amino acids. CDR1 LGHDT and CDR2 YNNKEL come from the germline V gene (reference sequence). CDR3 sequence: CASSQPGMNTEAFF. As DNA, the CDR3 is TGTGCCAGCAGCCAACCGGGGATGAACACTGAAGCTTTCTTT.

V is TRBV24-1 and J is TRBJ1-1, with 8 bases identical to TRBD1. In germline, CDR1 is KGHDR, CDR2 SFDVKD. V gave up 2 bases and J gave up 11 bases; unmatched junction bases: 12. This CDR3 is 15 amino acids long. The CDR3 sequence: CATSDSRQGLGEAFF. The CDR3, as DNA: TGTGCCACCAGTGATTCTAGACAGGGGCTTGGGGAGGCTTTCTTT.

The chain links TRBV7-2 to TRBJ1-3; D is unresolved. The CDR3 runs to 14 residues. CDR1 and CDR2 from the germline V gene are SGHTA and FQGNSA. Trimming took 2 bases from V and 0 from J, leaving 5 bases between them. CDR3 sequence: CASSLIHSGNTIYF. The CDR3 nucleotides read TGTGCCAGCAGCTTAATTCACTCTGGAAACACCATATATTTT.

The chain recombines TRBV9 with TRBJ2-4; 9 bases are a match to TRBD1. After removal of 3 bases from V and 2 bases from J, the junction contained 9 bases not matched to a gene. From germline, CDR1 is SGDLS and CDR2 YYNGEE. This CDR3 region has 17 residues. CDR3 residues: CASSAGGTGITKNIQYF. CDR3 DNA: TGTGCCAGCAGCGCAGGGGGGACAGGGATAACCAAAAACATTCAGTACTTC.

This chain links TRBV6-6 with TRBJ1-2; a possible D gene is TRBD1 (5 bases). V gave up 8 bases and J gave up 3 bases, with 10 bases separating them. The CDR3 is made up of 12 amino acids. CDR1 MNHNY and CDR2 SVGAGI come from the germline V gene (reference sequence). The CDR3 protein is CASREGDYGYTF. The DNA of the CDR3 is TGTGCCAGCCGAGAAGGGGACTATGGCTACACCTTC.

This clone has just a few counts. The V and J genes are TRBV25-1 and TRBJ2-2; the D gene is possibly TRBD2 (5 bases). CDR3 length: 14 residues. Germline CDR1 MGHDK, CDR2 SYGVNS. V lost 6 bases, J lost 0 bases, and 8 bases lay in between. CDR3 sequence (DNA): TGTGCCAGCAGGACTACAGCGAACACCGGGGAGCTGTTTTTT. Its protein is CASRTTANTGELFF.

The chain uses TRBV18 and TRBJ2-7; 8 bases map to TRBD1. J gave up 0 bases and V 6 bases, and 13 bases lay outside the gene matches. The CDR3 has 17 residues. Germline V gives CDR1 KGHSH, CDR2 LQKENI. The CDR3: CASSLQGTGGSSYEQYF. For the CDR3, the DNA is TGTGCCAGCTCTCTTCAAGGTACAGGGGGGAGCTCCTACGAGCAGTACTTC.

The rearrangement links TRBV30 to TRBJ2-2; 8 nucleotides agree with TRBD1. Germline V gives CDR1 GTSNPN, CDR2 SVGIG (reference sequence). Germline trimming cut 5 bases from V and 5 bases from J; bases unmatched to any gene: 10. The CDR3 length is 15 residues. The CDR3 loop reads CAWVGQGIVTGELFF. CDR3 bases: TGTGCCTGGGTCGGACAGGGTATTGTAACCGGGGAGCTGTTTTTT. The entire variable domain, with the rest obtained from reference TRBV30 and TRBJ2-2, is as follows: SQTIHQWPATLVQPVGSPLSLECTVEGTSNPNLYWYRQAAGRGLQLLFYSVGIGQISSEVPQNLSASRPQDRQFILSSKKLLLSDSGFYLCAWVGQGIVTGELFFGEGSRLTVL.

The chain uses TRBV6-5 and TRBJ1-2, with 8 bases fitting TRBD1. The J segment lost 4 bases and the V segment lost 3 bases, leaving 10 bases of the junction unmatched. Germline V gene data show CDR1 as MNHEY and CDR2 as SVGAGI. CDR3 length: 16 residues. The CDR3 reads CASSYSRGQGLYGYTF. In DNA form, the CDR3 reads TGTGCCAGCAGTTATTCCCGCGGACAGGGACTCTATGGCTACACCTTC.

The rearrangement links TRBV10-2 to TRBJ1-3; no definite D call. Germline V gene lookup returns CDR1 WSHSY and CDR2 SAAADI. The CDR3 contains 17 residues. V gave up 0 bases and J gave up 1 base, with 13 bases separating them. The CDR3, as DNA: TGCGCCAGCAGTGAGTCAGGGCTCAGAACTTCTGGAAACACCATATATTTT. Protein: CASSESGLRTSGNTIYF.

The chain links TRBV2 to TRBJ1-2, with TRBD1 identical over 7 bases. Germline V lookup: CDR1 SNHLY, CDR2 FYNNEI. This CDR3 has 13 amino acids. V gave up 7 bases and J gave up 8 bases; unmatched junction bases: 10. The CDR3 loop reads CASNPRGWTGYTF. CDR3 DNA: TGTGCCAGCAACCCCAGGGGGTGGACGGGCTACACCTTC.

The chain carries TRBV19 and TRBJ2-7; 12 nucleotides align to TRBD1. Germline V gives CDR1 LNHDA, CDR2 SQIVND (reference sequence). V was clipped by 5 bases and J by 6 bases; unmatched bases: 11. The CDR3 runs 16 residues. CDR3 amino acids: CASSSPYRDRGREQYF. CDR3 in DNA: TGTGCCAGTAGTTCACCTTACCGGGACAGGGGGCGCGAGCAGTACTTC.

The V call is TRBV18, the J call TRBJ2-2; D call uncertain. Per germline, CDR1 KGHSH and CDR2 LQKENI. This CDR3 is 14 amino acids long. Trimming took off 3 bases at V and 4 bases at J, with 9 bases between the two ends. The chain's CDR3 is CASSPPILTGELFF. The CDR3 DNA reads TGTGCCAGCTCACCGCCGATCCTCACCGGGGAGCTGTTTTTT.

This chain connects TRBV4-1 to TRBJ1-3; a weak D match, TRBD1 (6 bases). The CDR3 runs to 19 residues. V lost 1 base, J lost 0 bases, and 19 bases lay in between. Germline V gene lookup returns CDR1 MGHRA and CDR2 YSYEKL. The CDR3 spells CASSQVVDRTFSSGNTIYF. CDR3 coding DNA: TGCGCCAGCAGCCAAGTTGTTGACAGGACTTTTTCCTCTGGAAACACCATATATTTT.

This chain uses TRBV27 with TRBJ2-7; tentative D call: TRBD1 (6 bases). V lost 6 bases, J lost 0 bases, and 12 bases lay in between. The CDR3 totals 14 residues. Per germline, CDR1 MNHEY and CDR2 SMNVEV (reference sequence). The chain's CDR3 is CASRDSFNSYEQYF. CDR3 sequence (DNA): TGTGCCAGCAGGGACAGCTTTAACTCCTACGAGCAGTACTTC.

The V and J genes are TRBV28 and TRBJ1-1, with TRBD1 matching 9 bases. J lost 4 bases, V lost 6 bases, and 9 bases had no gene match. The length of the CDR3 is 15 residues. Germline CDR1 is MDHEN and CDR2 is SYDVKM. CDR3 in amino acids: CASRGTGFGSTEAFF. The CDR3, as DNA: TGTGCCAGCAGGGGGACAGGGTTTGGATCCACTGAAGCTTTCTTT.